What follows are 9 T cell receptor beta chains derived from one specimen sequenced in a study of cytomegalovirus exposure and HLA in healthy donors. Primers included in the PCR were 60 Vbeta and 13 Jbeta primers. Produced via immunoSEQ multiplex PCR; TCRdb's table is partial and in-frame only. The sample lists 150,000 to 200,000 clones; 80% were seen once. Material for sequencing was PBMCs. These receptors all come from a male donor in good health and CMV-seropositive.

This sequence joins TRBV5-4 and TRBJ2-5, with D possibly being TRBD1 (6 bases). This CDR3 is 14 amino acids long. Trimming cost V 0 bases and J 5 bases, with 11 bases left between them. Germline V gives CDR1 SGHNT, CDR2 YYREEE (reference sequence). The CDR3 nucleotides read TGTGCCAGCAGCTTGGAATTTGGGGGCGAGACCCAGTACTTC. Translating it yields CASSLEFGGETQYF. The variable domain in full, completed from reference TRBV5-4 and TRBJ2-5, reads ETGVTQSPTHLIKTRGQQVTLRCSSQSGHNTVSWYQQALGQGPQFIFQYYREEENGRGNFPPRFSGLQFPNYSSELNVNALELDDSALYLCASSLEFGGETQYFGPGTRLLVL.

The count of this clone is one. V gene TRBV9 combines with J gene TRBJ2-7; 10 nucleotides line up with TRBD2. CDR1 SGDLS and CDR2 YYNGEE come from the germline V gene. V shed 4 bases and J 5 bases; nucleotides not matched to a gene: 6. CDR3 length: 14 amino acids. As DNA, the CDR3 is TGTGCCAGCAGCCCCAGCGGGAGGGTCCACGAGCAGTACTTC. Translated, it gives CASSPSGRVHEQYF.

There are a few counts of this clone. The chain is built from TRBV7-9 and TRBJ2-5; 12 bases are a match to TRBD2. Trimming at V came to 3 bases and at J to 5 bases, leaving 4 bases not matched to a gene. The CDR3 spans 15 residues. Per germline, CDR1 SEHNR and CDR2 FQNEAQ (reference sequence). CDR3: CASSLTSGSRETQYF. The CDR3 nucleotides read TGTGCCAGCAGCTTGACTAGCGGGAGCCGGGAGACCCAGTACTTC.

V gene TRBV30 combines with J gene TRBJ2-7; 7 bases map to TRBD1. CDR1 and CDR2 (germline): GTSNPN, SVGIG (reference sequence). CDR3 length equals 13 residues. The ends lost 2 bases at V and 7 bases at J; junction bases unmatched: 8. The CDR3 reads CAWSRQGQQEQYF. CDR3 DNA: TGTGCCTGGAGTCGACAGGGCCAACAAGAGCAGTACTTC.

This clone showed up just a few times. The chain employs TRBV25-1 and TRBJ1-1; 8 bases agree with TRBD1. The CDR3 extends over 18 amino acids. Germline V gene sequence: CDR1 MGHDK, CDR2 SYGVNS. The V and J ends lost 6 bases and 0 bases, in that order; junction bases with no gene match: 15. The CDR3 here is CASSAGVFRGRMNTEAFF. The CDR3 DNA is TGTGCCAGCAGCGCGGGGGTATTCAGGGGGCGTATGAACACTGAAGCTTTCTTT. Using reference TRBV25-1 and TRBJ1-1 for the parts outside the CDR3, the full variable domain is EADIYQTPRYLVIGTGKKITLECSQTMGHDKMYWYQQDPGMELHLIHYSYGVNSTEKGDLSSESTVSRIRTEHFPLTLESARPSHTSQYLCASSAGVFRGRMNTEAFFGQGTRLTVV.

The V and J genes are TRBV12-5 and TRBJ2-2, with D unresolved. Between the trimmed V and J ends, which lost 4 bases and 4 bases, there was a span of 10 bases. Per germline, CDR1 LGHNT and CDR2 FRNRAP. The CDR3 is 14 residues long. CDR3 sequence reads: CASGSQVGTGELFF. CDR3 DNA sequence: TGTGCTAGTGGTTCCCAGGTGGGCACCGGGGAGCTGTTTTTT.

This rearrangement joins TRBV5-6 to TRBJ1-2, with 8 bases identical to TRBD1. The V gene end was trimmed by 3 bases and the J gene end by 2 bases; junction bases not matched to a gene: 9. This CDR3 spans 16 amino acids. In germline, CDR1 is SGHDT, CDR2 YYEEEE. CDR3 DNA sequence: TGTGCCAGCAGCTCCCAGGTCCGGGACAGGAACTATGGCTACACCTTC. It translates to CASSSQVRDRNYGYTF.

In its sample, this clone was seen a few times. This sequence joins TRBV7-9 and TRBJ1-4, with TRBD1 matching 12 bases. Losses at the gene ends were 5 bases for V and 8 bases for J; bases not matched to a gene: 6. Germline CDR1 SEHNR, CDR2 FQNEAQ (reference sequence). The CDR3 covers 15 residues. The CDR3 DNA reads TGTGCCAGCAGCCCGGCCGGGACAGGGGGCGAAAAACTGTTTTTT. This codes for CASSPAGTGGEKLFF. Full variable domain (rest looked up from reference TRBV7-9 and TRBJ1-4): DTGVSQNPRHKITKRGQNVTFRCDPISEHNRLYWYRQTLGQGPEFLTYFQNEAQLEKSRLLSDRFSAERPKGSFSTLEIQRTEQGDSAMYLCASSPAGTGGEKLFFGSGTQLSVL.

The J gene is TRBJ2-7, the V gene TRBV2; the D is unclear. Trimming removed 6 bases at V and 3 bases at J, with 6 bases between. Germline CDR1 SNHLY, CDR2 FYNNEI. The CDR3 has 11 residues. CDR3 in DNA: TGTGCCAGCAGCACTCTCTACGAGCAGTACTTC. Translated: CASSTLYEQYF. Looking up the rest from reference TRBV2 and TRBJ2-7 gives the full variable domain: EPEVTQTPSHQVTQMGQEVILRCVPISNHLYFYWYRQILGQKVEFLVSFYNNEISEKSEIFDDQFSVERPDGSNFTLKIRSTKLEDSAMYFCASSTLYEQYFGPGTRLTVT.